This entry is about one T cell receptor beta chain. CD45RO/CCR7/CD25/CD127/CD95/CD27 sorting isolated CD4+ naive, central memory, regulatory and stem cell-like memory cells. The germline gives CDR1 SGHTA, CDR2 FQGNSA. CDR3 length: 16 amino acids. V was pared by 5 bases and J by 4 bases, with 5 bases of the junction left unmatched. The entry originates in a study of beta chain features in type 1 diabetes. Study details: Patients were similar to healthy donors in age and gender (as well as in cell yields).

cDNA synthesis used the whole RNA isolate, giving expressed TCRB sequences. Using immunoSEQ multiplex PCR, the repertoire was profiled, and TCRdb retains in-frame clones only, with some absent. The sample lists about 150,000 clones, 11% occurring once. The receptor was isolated from a man younger than 35 in good health. The chain combines TRBV7-2 with TRBJ2-5; 15 positions match TRBD2. The material sequenced was central memory CD4+ T cells from blood. The CDR3 reads CASSLRTSGGAETQYF. For the CDR3, the DNA is TGTGCCAGCAGCCTCCGGACTAGCGGGGGGGCAGAGACCCAGTACTTC.